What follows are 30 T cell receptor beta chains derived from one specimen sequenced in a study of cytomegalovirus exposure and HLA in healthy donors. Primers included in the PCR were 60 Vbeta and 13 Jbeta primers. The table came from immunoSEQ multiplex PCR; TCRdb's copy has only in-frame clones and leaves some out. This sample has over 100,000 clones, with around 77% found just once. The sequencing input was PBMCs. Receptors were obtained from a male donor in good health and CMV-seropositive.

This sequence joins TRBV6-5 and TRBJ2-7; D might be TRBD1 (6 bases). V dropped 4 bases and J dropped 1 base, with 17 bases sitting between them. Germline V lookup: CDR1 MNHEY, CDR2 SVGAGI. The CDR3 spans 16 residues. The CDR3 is CASSSSPVGQSYEQYF. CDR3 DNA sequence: TGTGCCAGCAGTTCAAGTCCGGTAGGACAGTCCTACGAGCAGTACTTC.

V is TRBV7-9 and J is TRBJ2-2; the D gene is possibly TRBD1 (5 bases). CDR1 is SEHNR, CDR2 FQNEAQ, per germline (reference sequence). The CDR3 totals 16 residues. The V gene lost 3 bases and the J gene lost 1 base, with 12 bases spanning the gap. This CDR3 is CASSFFLGVNTGELFF. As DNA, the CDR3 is TGTGCCAGCAGCTTTTTTCTAGGGGTGAACACCGGGGAGCTGTTTTTT.

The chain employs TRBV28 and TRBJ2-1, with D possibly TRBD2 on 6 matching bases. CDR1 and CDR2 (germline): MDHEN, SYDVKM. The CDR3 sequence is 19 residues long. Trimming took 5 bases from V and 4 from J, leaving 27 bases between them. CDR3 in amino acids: CASSGGFIAVFGGYNEQFF. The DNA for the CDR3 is TGTGCCAGCAGTGGGGGGTTTATAGCGGTTTTTGGGGGTTACAATGAGCAGTTCTTC. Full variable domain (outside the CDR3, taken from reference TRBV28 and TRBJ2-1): DVKVTQSSRYLVKRTGEKVFLECVQDMDHENMFWYRQDPGLGLRLIYFSYDVKMKEKGDIPEGYSVSREKKERFSLILESASTNQTSMYLCASSGGFIAVFGGYNEQFFGPGTRLTVL.

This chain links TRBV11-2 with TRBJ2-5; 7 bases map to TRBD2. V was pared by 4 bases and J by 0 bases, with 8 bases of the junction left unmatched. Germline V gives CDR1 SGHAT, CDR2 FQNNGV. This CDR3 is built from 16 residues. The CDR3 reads CASSSQRGQYQETQYF. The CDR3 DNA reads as TGTGCCAGCAGCTCCCAGCGGGGTCAGTACCAAGAGACCCAGTACTTC. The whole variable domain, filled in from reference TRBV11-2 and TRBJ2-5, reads EAGVAQSPRYKIIEKRQSVAFWCNPISGHATLYWYQQILGQGPKLLIQFQNNGVVDDSQLPKDRFSAERLKGVDSTLKIQPAKLEDSAVYLCASSSQRGQYQETQYFGPGTRLLVL.

The CDR3 DNA is TGTGCCAGTACTAGTAGGGACAGCGCTGAAGCTTTCTTT. Protein: CASTSRDSAEAFF. The chain has TRBV19 and TRBJ1-1; TRBD1 matches 7 bases. The CDR3 loop spans 13 amino acids. Germline lookup yields CDR1 LNHDA and CDR2 SQIVND (reference sequence). With V trimmed by 7 bases and J by 6 bases, 8 bases remained unmatched.

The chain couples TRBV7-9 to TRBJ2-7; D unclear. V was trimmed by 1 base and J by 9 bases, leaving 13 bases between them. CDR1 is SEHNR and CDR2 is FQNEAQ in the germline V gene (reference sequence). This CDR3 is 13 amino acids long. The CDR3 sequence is CASSLDGRNRQYF. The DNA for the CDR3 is TGTGCCAGCAGCTTAGATGGCCGGAACAGGCAGTACTTC.

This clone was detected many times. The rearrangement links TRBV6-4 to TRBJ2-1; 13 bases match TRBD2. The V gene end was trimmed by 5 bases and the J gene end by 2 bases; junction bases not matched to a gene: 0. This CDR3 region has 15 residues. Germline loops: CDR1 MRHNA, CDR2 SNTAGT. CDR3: CASSTSGGAYNEQFF. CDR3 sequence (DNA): TGTGCCAGCAGTACTAGCGGGGGGGCCTACAATGAGCAGTTCTTC.

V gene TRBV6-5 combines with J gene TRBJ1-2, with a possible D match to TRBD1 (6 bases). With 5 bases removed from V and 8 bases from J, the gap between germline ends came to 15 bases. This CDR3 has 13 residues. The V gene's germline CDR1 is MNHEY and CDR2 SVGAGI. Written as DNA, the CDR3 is TGTGCCAGCAGTGTTACAGGGTCAGTGGGCTACACCTTC. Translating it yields CASSVTGSVGYTF.

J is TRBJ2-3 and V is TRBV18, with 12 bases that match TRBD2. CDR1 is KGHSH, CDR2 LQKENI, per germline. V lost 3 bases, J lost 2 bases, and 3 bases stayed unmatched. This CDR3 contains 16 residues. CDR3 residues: CASSPSSGRATDTQYF. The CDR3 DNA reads TGTGCCAGCTCACCTTCTAGCGGGAGGGCCACAGATACGCAGTATTTT.

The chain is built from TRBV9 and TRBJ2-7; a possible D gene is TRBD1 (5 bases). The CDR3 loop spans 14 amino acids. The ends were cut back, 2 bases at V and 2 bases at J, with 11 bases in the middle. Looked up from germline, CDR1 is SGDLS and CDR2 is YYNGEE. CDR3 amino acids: CASSVSGPAYEQYF. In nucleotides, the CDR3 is TGTGCCAGCAGCGTCTCAGGGCCGGCCTACGAGCAGTACTTC.

The CDR3, as DNA: TGTGCCACCAGCAGGGACAGGTCCTACGAGCAGTACTTC. It is translated as CATSRDRSYEQYF. The rearrangement uses TRBV15 and TRBJ2-7; 7 positions match TRBD1. Trimming removed 3 bases from V and 1 base from J; junction bases left unmatched: 0. Looked up from germline, CDR1 is LNHNV and CDR2 is YYDKDF (reference sequence). The CDR3 has 13 amino acids.

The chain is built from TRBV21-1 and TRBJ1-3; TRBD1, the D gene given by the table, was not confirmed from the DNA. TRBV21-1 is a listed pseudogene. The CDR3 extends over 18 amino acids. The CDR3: CANRDPPGQGASGNTIYF. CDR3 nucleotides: TGTGCCAACCGAGACCCACCGGGACAGGGTGCATCTGGAAACACCATATATTTT.

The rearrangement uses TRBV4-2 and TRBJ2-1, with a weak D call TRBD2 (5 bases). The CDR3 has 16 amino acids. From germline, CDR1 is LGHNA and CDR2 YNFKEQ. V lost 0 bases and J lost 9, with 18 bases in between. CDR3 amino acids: CASSQESGSLGSEQFF. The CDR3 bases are TGTGCCAGCAGCCAAGAGAGTGGGTCCCTAGGGAGTGAGCAGTTCTTC.

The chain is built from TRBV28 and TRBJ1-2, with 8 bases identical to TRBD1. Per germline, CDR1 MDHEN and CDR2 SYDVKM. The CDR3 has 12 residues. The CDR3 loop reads CVLRGLYYGYTF. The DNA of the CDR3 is TGTGTCCTCAGGGGGCTCTACTATGGCTACACCTTC.

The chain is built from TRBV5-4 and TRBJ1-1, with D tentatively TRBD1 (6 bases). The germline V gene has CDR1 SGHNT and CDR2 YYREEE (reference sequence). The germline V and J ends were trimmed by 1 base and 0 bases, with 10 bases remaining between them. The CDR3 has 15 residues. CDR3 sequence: CASSLRGALNTEAFF. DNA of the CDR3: TGTGCCAGCAGCTTGCGGGGGGCGCTGAACACTGAAGCTTTCTTT.

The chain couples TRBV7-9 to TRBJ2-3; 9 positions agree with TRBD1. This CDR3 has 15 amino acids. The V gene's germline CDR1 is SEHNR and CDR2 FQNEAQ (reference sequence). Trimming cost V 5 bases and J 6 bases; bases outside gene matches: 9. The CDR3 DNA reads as TGTGCCAGCAGCACTCGGACAGGGGATTGGGATACGCAGTATTTT. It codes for CASSTRTGDWDTQYF. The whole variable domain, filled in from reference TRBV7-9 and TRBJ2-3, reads DTGVSQNPRHKITKRGQNVTFRCDPISEHNRLYWYRQTLGQGPEFLTYFQNEAQLEKSRLLSDRFSAERPKGSFSTLEIQRTEQGDSAMYLCASSTRTGDWDTQYFGPGTRLTVL.

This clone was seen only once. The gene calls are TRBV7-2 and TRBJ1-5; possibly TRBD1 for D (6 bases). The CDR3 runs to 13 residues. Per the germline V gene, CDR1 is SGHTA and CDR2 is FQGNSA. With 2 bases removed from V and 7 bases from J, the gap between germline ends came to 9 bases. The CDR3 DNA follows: TGTGCCAGCAGCTTACAGGGGCGGCAGCCCCAGCATTTT. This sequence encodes CASSLQGRQPQHF.

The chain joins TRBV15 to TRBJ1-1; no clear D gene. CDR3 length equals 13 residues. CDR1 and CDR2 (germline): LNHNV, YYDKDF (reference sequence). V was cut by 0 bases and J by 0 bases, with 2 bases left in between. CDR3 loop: CATSRDMNTEAFF. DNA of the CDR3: TGTGCCACCAGCAGAGATATGAACACTGAAGCTTTCTTT.

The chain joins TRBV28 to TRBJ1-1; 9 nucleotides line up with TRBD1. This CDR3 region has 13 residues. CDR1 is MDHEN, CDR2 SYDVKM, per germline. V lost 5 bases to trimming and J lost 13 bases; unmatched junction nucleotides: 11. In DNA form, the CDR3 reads TGTGCCAGCAGTCCCCCGGGACAGGGATGTGGTTTCTTT. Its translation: CASSPPGQGCGFF.

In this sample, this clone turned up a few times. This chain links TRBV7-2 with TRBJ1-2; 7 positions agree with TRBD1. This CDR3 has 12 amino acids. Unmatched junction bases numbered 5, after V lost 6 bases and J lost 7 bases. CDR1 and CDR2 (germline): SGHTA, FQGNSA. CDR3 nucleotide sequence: TGTGCCAGCAGGACAGGGACGTTTGGCTACACCTTC. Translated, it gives CASRTGTFGYTF.

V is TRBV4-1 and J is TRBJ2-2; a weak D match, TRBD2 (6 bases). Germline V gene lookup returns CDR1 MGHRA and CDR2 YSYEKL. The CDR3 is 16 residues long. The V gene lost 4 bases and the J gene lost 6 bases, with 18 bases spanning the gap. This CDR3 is CASSRRLVVSAGELFF. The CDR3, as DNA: TGCGCCAGCAGCCGAAGACTAGTTGTGTCGGCCGGGGAGCTGTTTTTT.

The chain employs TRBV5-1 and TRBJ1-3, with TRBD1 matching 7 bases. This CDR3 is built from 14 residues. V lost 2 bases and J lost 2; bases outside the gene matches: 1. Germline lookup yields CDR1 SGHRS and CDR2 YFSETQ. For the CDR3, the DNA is TGCGCCAGCAGCTTCGGGACAGCTGGAAACACCATATATTTT. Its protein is CASSFGTAGNTIYF.

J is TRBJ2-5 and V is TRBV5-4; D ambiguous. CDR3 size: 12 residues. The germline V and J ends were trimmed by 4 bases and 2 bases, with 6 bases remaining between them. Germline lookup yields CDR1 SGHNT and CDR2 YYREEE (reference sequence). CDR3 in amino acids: CASSRQQETQYF. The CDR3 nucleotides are TGTGCCAGCAGCCGACAACAAGAGACCCAGTACTTC.

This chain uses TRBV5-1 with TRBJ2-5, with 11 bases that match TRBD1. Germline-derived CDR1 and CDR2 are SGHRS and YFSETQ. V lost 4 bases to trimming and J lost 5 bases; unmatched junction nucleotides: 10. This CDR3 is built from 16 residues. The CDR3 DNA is TGCGCCAGCAGCGGAACGGACAGGGGGCTTTTTGAGACCCAGTACTTC. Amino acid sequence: CASSGTDRGLFETQYF.

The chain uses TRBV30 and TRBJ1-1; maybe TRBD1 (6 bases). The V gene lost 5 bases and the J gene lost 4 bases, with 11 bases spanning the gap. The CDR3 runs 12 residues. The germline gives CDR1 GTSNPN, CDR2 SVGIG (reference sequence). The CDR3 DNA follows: TGTGCCTGGGCACAGGGCGGCACTGAAGCTTTCTTT. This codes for CAWAQGGTEAFF.

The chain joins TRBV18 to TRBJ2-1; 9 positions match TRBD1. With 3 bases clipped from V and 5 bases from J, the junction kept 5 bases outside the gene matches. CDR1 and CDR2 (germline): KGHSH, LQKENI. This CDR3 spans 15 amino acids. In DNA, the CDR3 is TGTGCCAGCTCACCCCGACAGGGGGGAGACAATGAGCAGTTCTTC. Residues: CASSPRQGGDNEQFF.

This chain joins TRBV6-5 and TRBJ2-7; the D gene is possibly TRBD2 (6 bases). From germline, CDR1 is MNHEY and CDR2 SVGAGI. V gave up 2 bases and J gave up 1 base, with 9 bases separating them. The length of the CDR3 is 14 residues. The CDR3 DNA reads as TGTGCCAGCAGTTACGGGACTCGATCCTACGAGCAGTACTTC. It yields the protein CASSYGTRSYEQYF.

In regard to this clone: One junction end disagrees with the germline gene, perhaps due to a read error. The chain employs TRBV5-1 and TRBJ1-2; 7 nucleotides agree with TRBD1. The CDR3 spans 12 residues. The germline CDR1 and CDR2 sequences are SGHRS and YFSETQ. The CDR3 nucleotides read TGCGTCAGCAGCGGGACAGCCTATGGCTACACCTTC. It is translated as CVSSGTAYGYTF.

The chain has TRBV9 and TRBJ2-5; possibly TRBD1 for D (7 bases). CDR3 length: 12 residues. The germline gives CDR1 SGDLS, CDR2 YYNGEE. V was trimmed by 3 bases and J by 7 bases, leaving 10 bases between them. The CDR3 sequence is CASSAGGRTQYF. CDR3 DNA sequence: TGTGCCAGCAGCGCAGGGGGGAGGACCCAGTACTTC.

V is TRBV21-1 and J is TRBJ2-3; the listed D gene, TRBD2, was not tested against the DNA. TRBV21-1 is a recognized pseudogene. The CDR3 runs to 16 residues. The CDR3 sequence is CASSKGVAGFTDTQYF. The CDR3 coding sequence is TGTGCCAGCAGCAAAGGGGTAGCGGGCTTCACAGATACGCAGTATTTT.